This T cell receptor (beta chain) was observed in a study of cytotoxic CD8 clonotypes in ibrutinib-treated CLL. Turning to the study itself: Results showed 25 or so partial and 2 complete responses; following median roughly 68 months, approximately 15 remained remitted, approximately 12 advanced. Response sampling came at median approximately twelve months of treatment, ranging about 6 to 36 months.

With 5 bases clipped from V and 2 bases from J, the junction kept 3 bases outside the gene matches. Germline loops: CDR1 MNHEY, CDR2 SMNVEV (reference sequence). The CDR3 spans 14 residues. Overall study results and limits: Clonality increased at ibrutinib response, then returned toward baseline at progression. Sampling of sustained-remission and progressing patients occurred at differing times.

This clone was recorded a few times. What it recognizes is unknown. Assay used: immunoSEQ multiplex PCR; TCRdb lists only in-frame clones, some missing. The sample carries hundreds of thousands of clones, around three quarters recorded once. This material consisted of PBMCs, taken after 24 months of ibrutinib treatment. The sequence derives from a human donor with chronic lymphocytic leukemia. The rearrangement links TRBV27 to TRBJ1-2, with 9 bases identical to TRBD1. CDR3 sequence: CASSGTGRNYGYTF. In nucleotides, the CDR3 is TGTGCCAGCAGTGGGACAGGGCGGAACTATGGCTACACCTTC.